The T cell receptor beta chain described here comes from a study of CD8 T cells in ankylosing spondylitis. Notes on the study in general: Characteristic of ankylosing spondylitis blood, it appeared, was a TCR beta motif comprising roughly eight highly homologous variants. In ankylosing spondylitis patients, matched synovial fluid reportedly showed significant enrichment of disease-linked clones. Reactive arthritis synovial fluid and blood previously showed some of these motif variants.

Each CDR3 protein gets one entry after TCRdb re-called the 5' RACE reads with MiXCR. In the table there are some 330,000 distinct CDR3 sequences, less than 10% of which are singletons. This clonotype was counted only a few times. Its antigen remains unknown. Sequencing was performed on blood, either unsorted or a sorted T cell fraction (not recorded which). The receptor comes from a male donor with ankylosing spondylitis.

In DNA, the CDR3 is TGTGCCAGCAGTTACGGGCAGCAAGCATGGGGCGATACGCAGTATTTT. Amino acid sequence: CASSYGQQAWGDTQYF. V is TRBV6-2 or TRBV6-3 and J is TRBJ2-3; weak D call: TRBD1 (5 bases). This CDR3 has 16 amino acids. The germline V gene encodes CDR1 MNHEY and CDR2 SVGEGT. V was trimmed by 2 bases and J by 6 bases, leaving 18 bases between them.